Presented here are 15 T cell receptor beta chains from one specimen sequenced in a study of Ad26.COV2.S vaccination and SARS-CoV-2 variants. The treatment: approximately 18 received Ad26.COV2.S at low or high dose, single or two shots; 5 received placebo; per-sample allocation not given. Sampling happened 63 days after the first vaccine or placebo injection. Profiling relied on immunoSEQ multiplex PCR, and the TCRdb table lists in-frame clones only, not all of them. The sample includes about 480,000 clones, about 83% of them seen just once. Sequenced here: peripheral blood, sampled in a trial of Ad26.COV2.S vaccine versus placebo. The receptors stem from a person between 18 and 60 years old who received the Ad26.COV2.S COVID-19 vaccine or a placebo.

The chain has TRBV18 and TRBJ2-3, with D maybe TRBD1 (5 bases). The germline V and J ends were trimmed by 4 bases and 6 bases, with 17 bases remaining between them. CDR1 is KGHSH and CDR2 is LQKENI in the germline V gene. The CDR3 totals 15 residues. CDR3 DNA: TGTGCCAGCTCACTTCAGCGAGTCTCAGGGGATACGCAGTATTTT. Translation gives CASSLQRVSGDTQYF.

The V gene is TRBV16, the J gene TRBJ2-3; TRBD2 matches at 11 bases. Germline lookup yields CDR1 KGHSY and CDR2 FQNENV. This CDR3 is 15 amino acids long. V lost 2 bases, J lost 7 bases, and 5 bases stayed unmatched. The CDR3 protein is CASSQHSGRAYTQYF. CDR3 DNA sequence: TGTGCCAGCAGCCAACATAGCGGGAGGGCCTATACGCAGTATTTT.

The rearrangement links TRBV6-5 to TRBJ2-3; D is perhaps TRBD2 (7 bases). Germline V gene sequence: CDR1 MNHEY, CDR2 SVGAGI. The CDR3 has 15 amino acids. The V and J ends lost 6 bases and 6 bases respectively, with 19 bases between them. The CDR3 nucleotides read TGTGCCAGCAGCTCCCTAGGGGGAGGGCCCGATACGCAGTATTTT. Protein product: CASSSLGGGPDTQYF.

The rearrangement uses TRBV5-1 and TRBJ1-6; 7 bases line up with TRBD1. Germline V gene sequence: CDR1 SGHRS, CDR2 YFSETQ. The CDR3 is made up of 15 amino acids. J lost 14 bases, V lost 4 bases, and 15 bases had no gene match. DNA for the CDR3: TGCGCCAGCAGCGCCGGACAGGAGCCTTGGAGGTCCCTCCACTTT. Residues: CASSAGQEPWRSLHF.

This clone appeared a few times. This chain connects TRBV27 to TRBJ1-5; D is unclear. Per germline, CDR1 MNHEY and CDR2 SMNVEV (reference sequence). The CDR3 covers 15 residues. Trimming took off 1 base at V and 0 bases at J, with 7 bases between the two ends. This chain's CDR3 is CASSLWADSNQPQHF. CDR3 nucleotide sequence: TGTGCCAGCAGTTTATGGGCGGATAGCAATCAGCCCCAGCATTTT.

This chain joins TRBV6-5 and TRBJ2-6; TRBD1 matches at 9 bases. CDR3 length: 16 residues. Looked up from germline, CDR1 is MNHEY and CDR2 is SVGAGI. Trimming took 4 bases from V and 2 from J; bases not matched to a gene: 3. The CDR3 nucleotides read TGTGCCAGCAGTTCGACAGGGGGAACTGGGGCCAACGTCCTGACTTTC. Translation gives CASSSTGGTGANVLTF.

The chain employs TRBV6-2 or TRBV6-3 and TRBJ2-1; 10 nucleotides match TRBD2. Trimming took 6 bases from V and 6 from J; bases not matched to a gene: 20. Germline V gives CDR1 MNHEY, CDR2 SVGEGT. The CDR3 is 19 amino acids. DNA of the CDR3: TGTGCCAGCAGCCCCCTGCGGGGGCTAGCGGGAGTATACGGCAATGAGCAGTTCTTC. This codes for CASSPLRGLAGVYGNEQFF.

This sequence joins TRBV30 and TRBJ2-7; D may be TRBD1 (6 bases). V shed 2 bases and J shed 5 bases, with 10 bases lying between them. This CDR3 has 12 residues. From germline, CDR1 is GTSNPN and CDR2 SVGIG (reference sequence). For the CDR3, the DNA is TGTGCCTGGAGTAGACAGGTCAACGAGCAGTACTTC. Translated: CAWSRQVNEQYF. Supplemented by reference TRBV30 and TRBJ2-7, the full variable domain reads SQTIHQWPATLVQPVGSPLSLECTVEGTSNPNLYWYRQAAGRGLQLLFYSVGIGQISSEVPQNLSASRPQDRQFILSSKKLLLSDSGFYLCAWSRQVNEQYFGPGTRLTVT.

The chain employs TRBV18 and TRBJ2-2; D tentatively reads TRBD1 or TRBD2 (6 bases each). The germline CDR1 and CDR2 sequences are KGHSH and LQKENI. V was shortened by 1 base and J by 4 bases, with 25 bases between the two germline ends. The CDR3 sequence is 20 residues long. As DNA, the CDR3 is TGTGCCAGCTCACCACTATTCCCTCCCCCCGGCGGAGGGGGCACCGGGGAGCTGTTTTTT. Residues: CASSPLFPPPGGGGTGELFF.

The CDR3: CASSLGPPNSGTWDEQFF. The DNA of the CDR3 is TGTGCCAGCAGCTTAGGCCCACCCAATAGCGGGACATGGGATGAGCAGTTCTTC. The rearrangement uses TRBV7-9 and TRBJ2-1, with 8 bases that match TRBD2. The trim removed 1 base at V and 8 bases at J, leaving 16 bases unmatched. This CDR3 is 18 amino acids long. Germline values: CDR1 SEHNR, CDR2 FQNEAQ (reference sequence).

This chain joins TRBV9 and TRBJ2-1; TRBD2 matches 8 bases. Unmatched junction bases numbered 9, after V lost 4 bases and J lost 0 bases. This CDR3 has 17 amino acids. Germline V lookup: CDR1 SGDLS, CDR2 YYNGEE. CDR3: CASSPRLAPSSYNEQFF. In DNA, the CDR3 is TGTGCCAGCAGCCCCCGACTAGCGCCGAGCTCCTACAATGAGCAGTTCTTC. Complete variable domain (other parts from reference TRBV9 and TRBJ2-1): DSGVTQTPKHLITATGQRVTLRCSPRSGDLSVYWYQQSLDQGLQFLIQYYNGEERAKGNILERFSAQQFPDLHSELNLSSLELGDSALYFCASSPRLAPSSYNEQFFGPGTRLTVL.

The chain couples TRBV28 to TRBJ2-5; D remains ambiguous. The CDR3 has 17 residues. Deletions cut 5 bases from V and 4 bases from J, with 23 bases between. In germline, CDR1 is MDHEN, CDR2 SYDVKM. The chain's CDR3 is CASSPTPGGQLGETQYF. The DNA of the CDR3 is TGTGCCAGCAGTCCCACTCCGGGCGGCCAACTGGGAGAGACCCAGTACTTC.

The V gene is TRBV5-6, the J gene TRBJ1-2; tentative D call: TRBD1 (6 bases). Germline V gene data show CDR1 as SGHDT and CDR2 as YYEEEE. Trimming cost V 3 bases and J 6 bases, with 18 bases left between them. The CDR3 extends over 15 amino acids. Written as DNA, the CDR3 is TGTGCCAGCAGCTCCATATGGGAACAGGGAAATGGCTACACCTTC. This gives the protein CASSSIWEQGNGYTF. Supplemented by reference TRBV5-6 and TRBJ1-2, the full variable domain reads DAGVTQSPTHLIKTRGQQVTLRCSPKSGHDTVSWYQQALGQGPQFIFQYYEEEERQRGNFPDRFSGHQFPNYSSELNVNALLLGDSALYLCASSSIWEQGNGYTFGSGTRLTVV.

CDR3 DNA sequence: TGTGCCAGCAGCTTAGTCGGGGGGGTGACCACTGAAGCTTTCTTT. This translates into CASSLVGGVTTEAFF. This chain joins TRBV11-2 and TRBJ1-1; tentatively, D is TRBD1 (5 bases). The CDR3 extends over 15 amino acids. V was trimmed by 1 base and J by 4 bases, leaving 13 bases between them. Germline V CDR1 and CDR2: SGHAT, FQNNGV.

The chain combines TRBV9 with TRBJ2-3; 14 nucleotides align to TRBD2. This CDR3 contains 20 residues. Germline CDR1 reads SGDLS; CDR2 reads YYNGEE. Germline trimming cut 4 bases from V and 3 bases from J; bases unmatched to any gene: 16. The CDR3 region has the DNA TGTGCCAGCAGCCCGTCCCCGGGACTAGCGGGAGCGGTTGAAACAGATACGCAGTATTTT. Amino acid sequence: CASSPSPGLAGAVETDTQYF.